Sequencing of this TCR beta chain was carried out in a study of identical twins. Overall study findings and caveats: The models systematically underestimated how much out-of-frame TCR alpha was shared in monozygotic twins. Sharing of beta out-of-frame sequences by twins showed a weaker excess. Not following the same donors, the study drew its conclusions from cross-sectional statistical analysis.

In the case of this clonotype: Its antigen is not known.

Each CDR3 protein gets one entry after TCRdb re-called the 5' RACE reads with MiXCR. The profile shows about 730,000 distinct CDR3 sequences, 21% of them singletons. V lost 4 bases and J lost 8, with 17 bases in between. The V gene's germline CDR1 is SGHTA and CDR2 FQGNSA. The CDR3 is made up of 14 amino acids. Separately, the same data were catalogued under a study of T cells expressing NK-cell markers. According to that study: These same clonotypes (in several donors) also led the CD3+CD56-NKG2C+ fraction.

The rearrangement uses TRBV7-2 and TRBJ1-2; D is possibly TRBD1 (5 bases). Material for sequencing was PBMCs. The sequence was collected from a woman between 18 and 29 years old in good health. CDR3 nucleotides: TGTGCCAGCAGCTCCCGGGACCCATCTGGGGGCTACACCTTC. Amino acid sequence: CASSSRDPSGGYTF.